Here is one T cell receptor (beta chain) with its context. TCR beta CDR3 was amplified by multiplex PCR using 32 V and 13 J primers. TCRdb re-called the multiplex PCR reads with MiXCR, one entry per CDR3 protein. The sample shows tens of thousands of distinct CDR3 sequences, about 29% of them seen only once. This sample is part of a study of immune heterogeneity within non-small cell lung tumors. Study information: The tumor set comprised several squamous cell carcinomas and 10 non-squamous carcinomas (plus 1 not otherwise specified).

As template, the study used bulk tumor genomic DNA at around 590 ng per sample. Several biopsies were collected from each primary tumor during surgery. They were spaced as far apart as possible within the tumor mass. Patients underwent curative surgery for non-small cell lung cancer (untreated and newly diagnosed). The sample was lung tumor tissue. The sequence derives from a middle-aged man with non-small cell lung cancer.

CDR3 coding DNA: TGTGCCAGCAGCTTGGCGCAGGGGGCGGGAGTGGCCTACGAGCAGTACTTC. Amino acids: CASSLAQGAGVAYEQYF. The V gene is TRBV5-5, the J gene TRBJ2-7, with D possibly being TRBD1 (8 bases). The CDR3 totals 17 residues. Between the trimmed V and J ends, which lost 0 bases and 2 bases, there was a span of 18 bases. CDR1 is SGHKS, CDR2 YYEKEE, per germline (reference sequence). The whole variable domain, filled in from reference TRBV5-5 and TRBJ2-7, reads DAGVTQSPTHLIKTRGQQVTLRCSPISGHKSVSWYQQVLGQGPQFIFQYYEKEERGRGNFPDRFSARQFPNYSSELNVNALLLGDSALYLCASSLAQGAGVAYEQYFGPGTRLTVT.